The clone carrying this TCR beta chain has more than one count but fewer than ten. Clones were read by immunoSEQ multiplex PCR, and TCRdb kept only the in-frame ones, dropping some. The sample lists 84,000 or so clones; around 83% were seen once. This entry is derived from a study of control samples from healthy donors and cancer patients. From germline, CDR1 is WSHSY and CDR2 SAAADI. The CDR3 contains 14 residues. Trimming removed 10 bases from V and 5 bases from J; junction bases left unmatched: 11. Sequencing input: PBMCs. This receptor was obtained from a man aged 55 to 69 with head and neck cancer. The J gene is TRBJ2-1, the V gene TRBV10-2; 7 nucleotides match TRBD2. CDR3 region: CATVGLGLDNEQFF. The CDR3 DNA sequence: TGCGCCACCGTTGGACTAGGGTTAGACAATGAGCAGTTCTTC.